This T cell receptor (beta chain) emerged from a study of blood T cell repertoires in COVID-19. For the study at large: From T cells, B-cell-depleted T cells, or PBMCs came the material, which was cDNA or gDNA.

Sequencing was performed with immunoSEQ multiplex PCR; in TCRdb, only in-frame clones are kept and a portion is missing. Counted here are about 180,000 clones, roughly 80% occurring once; the ten biggest clones make up roughly 17%. CDR3 length: 15 residues. V lost 5 bases, J lost 1 base, and 7 bases stayed unmatched. In germline, CDR1 is LNHDA, CDR2 SQIVND (reference sequence). Participants were aged about 18 to 89 years, lived in roughly 23 US areas, and enrolled virtually. Cohorts were based on clinical histories the participants reported. In Cohort 3, a recovered donor had either two negative PCRs, clearance, or symptom resolution.

The genes are TRBV19 and TRBJ1-2; 7 nucleotides line up with TRBD1. This receptor was obtained from a woman in her forties or fifties who had recovered from COVID-19. The sample was PBMCs or T cells enriched from blood (not recorded which). For the CDR3, the DNA is TGTGCCAGTAGTTCCGACAGGGCTCTTAACTATGGCTACACCTTC. This sequence encodes CASSSDRALNYGYTF.